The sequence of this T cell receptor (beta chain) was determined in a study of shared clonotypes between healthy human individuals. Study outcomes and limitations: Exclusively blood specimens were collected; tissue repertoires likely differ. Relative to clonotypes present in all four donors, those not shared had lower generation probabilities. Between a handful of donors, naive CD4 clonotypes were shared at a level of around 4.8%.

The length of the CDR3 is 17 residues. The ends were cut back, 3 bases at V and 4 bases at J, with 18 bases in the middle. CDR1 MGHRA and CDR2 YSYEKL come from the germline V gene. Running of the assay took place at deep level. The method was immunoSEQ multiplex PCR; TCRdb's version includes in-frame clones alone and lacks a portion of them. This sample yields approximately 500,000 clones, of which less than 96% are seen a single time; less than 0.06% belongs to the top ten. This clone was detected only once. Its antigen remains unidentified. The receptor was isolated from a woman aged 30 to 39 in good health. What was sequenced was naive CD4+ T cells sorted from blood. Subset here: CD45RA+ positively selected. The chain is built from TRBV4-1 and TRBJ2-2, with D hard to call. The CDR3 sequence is CASSHFKRWWGTGELFF. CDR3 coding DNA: TGCGCCAGCAGCCACTTTAAGAGGTGGTGGGGCACCGGGGAGCTGTTTTTT.